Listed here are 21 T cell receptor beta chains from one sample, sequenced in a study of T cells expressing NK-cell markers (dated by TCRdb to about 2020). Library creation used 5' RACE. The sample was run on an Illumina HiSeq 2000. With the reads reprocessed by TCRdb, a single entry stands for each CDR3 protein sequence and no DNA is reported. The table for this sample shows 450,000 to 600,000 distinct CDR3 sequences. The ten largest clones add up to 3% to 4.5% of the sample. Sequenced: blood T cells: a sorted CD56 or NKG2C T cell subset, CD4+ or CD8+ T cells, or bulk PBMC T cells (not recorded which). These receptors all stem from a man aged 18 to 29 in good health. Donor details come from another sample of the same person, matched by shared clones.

This CDR3 reads CASSQERTSGRGYF. The chain links TRBV4-1 to TRBJ2-3; no DNA is available, so the TRBD2 call from TCRdb remains unchecked. Germline loops: CDR1 MGHRA, CDR2 YSYEKL. The CDR3 runs 14 residues.

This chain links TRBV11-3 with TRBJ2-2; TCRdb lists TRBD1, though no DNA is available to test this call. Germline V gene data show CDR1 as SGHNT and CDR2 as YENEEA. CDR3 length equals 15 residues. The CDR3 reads CATKPRGLDTGELFF.

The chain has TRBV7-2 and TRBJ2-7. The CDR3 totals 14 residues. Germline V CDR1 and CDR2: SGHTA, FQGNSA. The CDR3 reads CASSLARSIYEQYF.

This chain's CDR3 is CASSGVRQAPPYGYTF. The chain combines TRBV18 with TRBJ1-2; the D call from TCRdb, TRBD1, cannot be confirmed without DNA. The CDR3 length is 16 residues. Germline assignment: CDR1 KGHSH and CDR2 LQKENI.

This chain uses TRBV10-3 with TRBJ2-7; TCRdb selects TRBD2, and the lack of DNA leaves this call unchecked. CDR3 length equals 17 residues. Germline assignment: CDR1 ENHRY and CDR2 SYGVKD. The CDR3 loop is CAISSPGTSGYSYEQYF.

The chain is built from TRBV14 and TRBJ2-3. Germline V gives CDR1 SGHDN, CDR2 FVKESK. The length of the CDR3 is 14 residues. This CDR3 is CASSQGRNTDTQYF.

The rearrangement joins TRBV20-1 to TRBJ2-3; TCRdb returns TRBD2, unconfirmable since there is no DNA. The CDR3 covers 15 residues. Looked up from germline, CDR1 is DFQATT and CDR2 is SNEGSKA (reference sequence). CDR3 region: CSAKQGGSTPDTQYF.

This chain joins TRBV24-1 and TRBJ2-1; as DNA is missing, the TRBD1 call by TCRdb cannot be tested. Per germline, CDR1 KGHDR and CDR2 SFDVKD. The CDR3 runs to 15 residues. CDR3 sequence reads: CATSGGQGREDEQFF.

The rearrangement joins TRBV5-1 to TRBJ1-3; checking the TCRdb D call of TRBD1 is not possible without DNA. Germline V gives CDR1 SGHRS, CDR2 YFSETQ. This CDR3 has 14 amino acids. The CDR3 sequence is CASSLGTVGNTIYF.

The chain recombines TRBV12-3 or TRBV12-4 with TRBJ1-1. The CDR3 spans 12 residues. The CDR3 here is CASSFAGPEAFF.

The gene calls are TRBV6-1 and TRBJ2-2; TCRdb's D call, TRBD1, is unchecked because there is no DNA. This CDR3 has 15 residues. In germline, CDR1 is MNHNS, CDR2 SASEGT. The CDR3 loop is CASSPRGRSSGELFF.

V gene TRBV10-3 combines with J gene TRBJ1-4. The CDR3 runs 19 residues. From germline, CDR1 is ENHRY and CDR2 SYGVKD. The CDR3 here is CAISESPGLPRMENEKLFF.

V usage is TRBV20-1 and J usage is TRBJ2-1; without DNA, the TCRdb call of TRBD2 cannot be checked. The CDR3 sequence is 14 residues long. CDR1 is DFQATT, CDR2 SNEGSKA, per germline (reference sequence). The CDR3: CSARVTSGRGEQFF.

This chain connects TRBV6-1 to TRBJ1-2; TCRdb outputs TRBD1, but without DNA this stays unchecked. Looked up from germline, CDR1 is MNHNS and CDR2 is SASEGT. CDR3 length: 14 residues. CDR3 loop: CASSQQLTWGGYTF.

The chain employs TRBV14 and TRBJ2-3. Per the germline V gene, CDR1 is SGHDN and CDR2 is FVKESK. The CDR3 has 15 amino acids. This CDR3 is CASSREDPRTDTQYF. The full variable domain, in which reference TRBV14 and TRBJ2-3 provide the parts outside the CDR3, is EAGVTQFPSHSVIEKGQTVTLRCDPISGHDNLYWYRRVMGKEIKFLLHFVKESKQDESGMPNNRFLAERTGGTYSTLKVQPAELEDSGVYFCASSREDPRTDTQYFGPGTRLTVL.

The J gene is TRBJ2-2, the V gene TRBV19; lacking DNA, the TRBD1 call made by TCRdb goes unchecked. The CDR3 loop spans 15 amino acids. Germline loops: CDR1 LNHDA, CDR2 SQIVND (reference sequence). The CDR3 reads CASSTGDQNTGELFF. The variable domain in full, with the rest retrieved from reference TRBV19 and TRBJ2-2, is DGGITQSPKYLFRKEGQNVTLSCEQNLNHDAMYWYRQDPGQGLRLIYYSQIVNDFQKGDIAEGYSVSREKKESFPLTVTSAQKNPTAFYLCASSTGDQNTGELFFGEGSRLTVL.

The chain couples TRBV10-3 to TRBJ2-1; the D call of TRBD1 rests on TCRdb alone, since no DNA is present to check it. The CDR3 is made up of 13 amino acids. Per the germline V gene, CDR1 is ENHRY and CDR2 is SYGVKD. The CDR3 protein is CATGNRGPNEQFF.

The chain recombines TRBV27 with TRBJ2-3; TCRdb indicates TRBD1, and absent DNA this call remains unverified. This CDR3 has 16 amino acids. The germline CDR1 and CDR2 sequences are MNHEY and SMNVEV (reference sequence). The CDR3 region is CATAPFATGGTDTQYF.

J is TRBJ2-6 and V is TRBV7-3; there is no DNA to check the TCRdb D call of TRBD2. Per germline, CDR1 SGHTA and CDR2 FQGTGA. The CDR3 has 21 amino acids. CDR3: CASSLISTRGRPYSGANVLTF. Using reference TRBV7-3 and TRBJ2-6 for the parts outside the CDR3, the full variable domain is GAGVSQTPSNKVTEKGKYVELRCDPISGHTALYWYRQSLGQGPEFLIYFQGTGAADDSGLPNDRFFAVRPEGSVSTLKIQRTERGDSAVYLCASSLISTRGRPYSGANVLTFGAGSRLTVL.

The CDR3 loop is CASSAGTSGSYTGELFF. The chain joins TRBV2 to TRBJ2-2; the D call from TCRdb, TRBD2, cannot be confirmed without DNA. Germline V gives CDR1 SNHLY, CDR2 FYNNEI. The CDR3 contains 17 residues.

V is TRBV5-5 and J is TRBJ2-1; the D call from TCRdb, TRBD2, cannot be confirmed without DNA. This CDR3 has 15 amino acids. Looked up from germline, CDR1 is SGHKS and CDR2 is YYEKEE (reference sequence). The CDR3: CASSLGARLNNEQFF.